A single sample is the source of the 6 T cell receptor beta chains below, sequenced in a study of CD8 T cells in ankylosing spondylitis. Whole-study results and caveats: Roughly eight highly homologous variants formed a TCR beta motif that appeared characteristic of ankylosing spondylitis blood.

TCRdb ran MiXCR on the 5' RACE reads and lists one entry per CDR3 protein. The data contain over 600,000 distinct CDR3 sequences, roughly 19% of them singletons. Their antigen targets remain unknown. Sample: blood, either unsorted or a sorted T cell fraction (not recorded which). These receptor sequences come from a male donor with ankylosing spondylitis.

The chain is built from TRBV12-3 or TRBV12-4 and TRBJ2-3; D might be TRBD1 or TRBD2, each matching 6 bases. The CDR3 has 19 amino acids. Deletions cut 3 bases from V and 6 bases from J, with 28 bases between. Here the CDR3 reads CASSFPPSSWPRGRDTQYF. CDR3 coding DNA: TGTGCCAGCAGTTTTCCCCCCTCTTCCTGGCCTAGGGGGAGGGATACGCAGTATTTT.

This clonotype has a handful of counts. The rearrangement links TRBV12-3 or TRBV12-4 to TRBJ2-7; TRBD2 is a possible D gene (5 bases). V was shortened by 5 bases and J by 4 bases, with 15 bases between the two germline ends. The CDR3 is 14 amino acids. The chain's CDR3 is CASSADTGKYEQYF. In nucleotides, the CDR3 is TGTGCCAGCAGTGCTGACACGGGAAAATACGAGCAGTACTTC.

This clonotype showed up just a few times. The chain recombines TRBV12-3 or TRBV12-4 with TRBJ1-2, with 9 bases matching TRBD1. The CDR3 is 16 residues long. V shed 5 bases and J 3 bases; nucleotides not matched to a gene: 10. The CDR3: CASSPDRGGMHYGYTF. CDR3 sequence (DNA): TGTGCCAGCAGTCCGGACAGGGGTGGAATGCACTATGGCTACACCTTC.

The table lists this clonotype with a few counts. DNA for the CDR3: TGTGCCACCAGCGGGGGGAGACTGGCAGAGCAGTTCTTC. Translation gives CATSGGRLAEQFF. The chain employs TRBV15 and TRBJ2-1; possible D gene TRBD2, 6 bases. Germline CDR1 reads LNHNV; CDR2 reads YYDKDF (reference sequence). The CDR3 has 13 residues. Between the trimmed V and J ends, which lost 5 bases and 10 bases, there was a span of 15 bases.

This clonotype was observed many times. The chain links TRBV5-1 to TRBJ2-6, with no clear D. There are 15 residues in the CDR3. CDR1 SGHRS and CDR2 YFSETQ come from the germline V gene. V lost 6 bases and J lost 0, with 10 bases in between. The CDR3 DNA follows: TGCGCCAGCACCGGAAGGGTCTCTGGGGCCAACGTCCTGACTTTC. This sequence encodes CASTGRVSGANVLTF.

CDR3 region: CASSFEWNRRGYGYTF. DNA for the CDR3: TGTGCCAGCAGTTTTGAGTGGAACAGGAGGGGCTATGGCTACACCTTC. This chain connects TRBV27 to TRBJ1-2; possible D gene TRBD1, 5 bases. V gave up 3 bases and J gave up 4 bases, with 18 bases separating them. The CDR3 is made up of 16 amino acids. From germline, CDR1 is MNHEY and CDR2 SMNVEV (reference sequence).